The clone carrying this T cell receptor (beta chain) was seen a few times. This sample is part of a study of response to subunit inactivated influenza vaccine. V was clipped by 3 bases and J by 8 bases, with 8 bases between them. The CDR3 is 12 residues long. TCRdb independently ran MiXCR on the RT-PCR reads; one entry per CDR3 protein. The profile shows over 450,000 distinct CDR3 sequences, about an eighth of them singletons. The sample in question was PBMCs from blood, obtained roughly 46 days after vaccination. This TCR derives from a man in his fifties or sixties who received an inactivated influenza vaccine. The chain joins TRBV12-3 or TRBV12-4 to TRBJ2-4; a possible D gene is TRBD2 (6 bases). This CDR3 reads CASSFGGDIQYF. As DNA, the CDR3 is TGTGCCAGCAGTTTCGGGGGAGACATTCAGTACTTC.